Following are 23 T cell receptor beta chains from one sample sequenced in a study of HIV-infected children after antiretroviral therapy interruption. Treatment indicated: PENTA 11 planned treatment interruption arm or continuous ART arm. A 3' RACE protocol on RNA, with unique molecular identifiers, produced the TCR library. TCRdb re-derived calls from the 3' RACE reads in MiXCR, one entry per CDR3 protein. Of approximately 16,000 distinct CDR3 sequences listed, around 3.3% are singletons. The sample in question was CD45RO+ CD8+ T cells from PBMCs, pooled from several time points, obtained from a donor given antiretroviral therapy, either interrupted or continuous. Subset in this sample: memory CD8+ CD45RO+ CD45RA- T cells. All receptors derive from a pool of human donors with HIV.

The sample holds many counts of this clonotype. The gene calls are TRBV20-1 and TRBJ2-7; TRBD2 matches 14 bases. CDR1 DFQATT and CDR2 SNEGSKA come from the germline V gene (reference sequence). The CDR3 contains 14 residues. V dropped 5 bases and J dropped 4; count of bases not matched to a gene: 4. CDR3 loop: CSAFRTSGGYEQYF. CDR3 bases: TGCAGTGCTTTCCGGACTAGCGGGGGGTACGAGCAGTACTTC.

This clonotype appeared many times. This chain links TRBV10-3 with TRBJ1-1; D remains ambiguous. The V gene lost 2 bases and the J gene lost 11 bases, with 18 bases spanning the gap. Germline assignment: CDR1 ENHRY and CDR2 SYGVKD. The CDR3 has 14 amino acids. The CDR3 here is CAISEPPGDKSAFF. The CDR3 nucleotides read TGTGCCATCAGTGAGCCCCCGGGTGACAAGTCGGCTTTCTTT.

Many counts were recorded for this clonotype. This chain connects TRBV6-5 to TRBJ1-5, with D unresolved. V lost 0 bases, J lost 6 bases, and 9 bases lay in between. Germline lookup yields CDR1 MNHEY and CDR2 SVGAGI. The CDR3 extends over 14 amino acids. The CDR3 DNA reads TGTGCCAGCAGTTACTCGAGGGAGTCTCAGCCCCAGCATTTT. It specifies CASSYSRESQPQHF.

By sample share, this clonotype is medium-sized. The chain combines TRBV24-1 with TRBJ1-2, with 7 bases lining up with TRBD1. Germline V gene sequence: CDR1 KGHDR, CDR2 SFDVKD. The CDR3 totals 14 residues. J was trimmed by 6 bases and V by 5 bases; bases with no gene match: 8. The CDR3 coding sequence is TGTGCCACCAGTGTTACAGGGGACCCGGATGGCTACACCTTC. It is translated as CATSVTGDPDGYTF.

This clonotype was seen ten or more times. This rearrangement joins TRBV20-1 to TRBJ1-5; D uncertain. Germline V gene lookup returns CDR1 DFQATT and CDR2 SNEGSKA (reference sequence). The CDR3 has 13 residues. Between the trimmed V and J ends, which lost 8 bases and 1 base, there was a span of 12 bases. CDR3 nucleotides: TGCAGTACCCGAGTGCCGAGCAATCAGCCCCAGCATTTT. Its translation: CSTRVPSNQPQHF.

This clonotype has a count of ten or more. The chain links TRBV6-6 to TRBJ1-1; D is unclear. This CDR3 is 12 amino acids long. The germline gives CDR1 MNHNY, CDR2 SVGAGI (reference sequence). V shed 10 bases and J shed 6 bases, with 15 bases lying between them. CDR3 in amino acids: CATTAGRAEAFF. DNA for the CDR3: TGTGCCACCACCGCAGGAAGGGCTGAAGCTTTCTTT.

Ten or more counts support this clonotype. The chain uses TRBV20-1 and TRBJ1-1; the match to TRBD1 covers 7 bases. The V gene end was trimmed by 1 base and the J gene end by 0 bases; junction bases not matched to a gene: 11. From germline, CDR1 is DFQATT and CDR2 SNEGSKA (reference sequence). The CDR3 is made up of 17 amino acids. The CDR3 bases are TGCAGTGCTAGAGGAACAGGGGCGGCTCGAATGAACACTGAAGCTTTCTTT. This sequence encodes CSARGTGAARMNTEAFF.

This clonotype came up many times. The chain couples TRBV28 to TRBJ1-2; possible D gene TRBD1, 6 bases. This CDR3 region has 13 residues. Trimming took 10 bases from V and 1 from J, leaving 13 bases between them. The V gene's germline CDR1 is MDHEN and CDR2 SYDVKM. The CDR3 region has the DNA TGTGCCACCCAGGGGTCCCTTAACTATGGCTACACCTTC. It translates to CATQGSLNYGYTF.

This clonotype is medium-sized in the sample. In DNA, the CDR3 is TGTGCCAGCAGCCAAGATGTTCAGTCGAATGAAAAACTGTTTTTT. Translating it yields CASSQDVQSNEKLFF. V and J are TRBV3-1 and TRBJ1-4; D call uncertain. The CDR3 sequence is 15 residues long. Germline values: CDR1 LGHDT, CDR2 YNNKEL (reference sequence). V was clipped by 0 bases and J by 5 bases, with 10 bases between them.

This clonotype has ten or more counts. The chain carries TRBV6-5 and TRBJ2-1; 13 bases are a match to TRBD2. The CDR3 runs to 15 residues. V shed 6 bases, J shed 6 bases, and the junction held 5 bases outside the gene matches. Looked up from germline, CDR1 is MNHEY and CDR2 is SVGAGI. CDR3 DNA: TGTGCCAGCAGACTAACTAGCGGGGGGGGCAATGAGCAGTTCTTC. Translated, it gives CASRLTSGGGNEQFF.

This clonotype was recorded at least ten times. As DNA, the CDR3 is TGTGCCACCCGCATCAACGGGGGGGCCGGTGAGCAGTTCTTC. Its protein product is CATRINGGAGEQFF. The rearrangement uses TRBV6-4 and TRBJ2-1, with 8 bases aligning to TRBD2. The V gene end was trimmed by 10 bases and the J gene end by 9 bases; junction bases not matched to a gene: 14. Germline values: CDR1 MRHNA, CDR2 SNTAGT. The CDR3 extends over 14 amino acids.

By share of the sample, this clonotype is medium-sized. The rearrangement links TRBV29-1 to TRBJ1-1, with D unresolved. This CDR3 contains 12 residues. Germline CDR1 SQVTM, CDR2 ANQGSEA. Deletions cut 4 bases from V and 3 bases from J, with 9 bases between. In DNA form, the CDR3 reads TGCAGCGTTGGCGGTTGGGACACTGAAGCTTTCTTT. Translation gives CSVGGWDTEAFF.

This clonotype was detected many times. The chain uses TRBV18 and TRBJ1-1, with D hard to call. The CDR3 extends over 14 amino acids. The ends were cut back, 3 bases at V and 5 bases at J, with 13 bases in the middle. Germline V gene lookup returns CDR1 KGHSH and CDR2 LQKENI. The CDR3 region has the DNA TGTGCCAGCTCACCGCGAGAGGGAAGAACTGAAGCTTTCTTT. Translated: CASSPREGRTEAFF.

This clonotype was found many times. The chain carries TRBV19 and TRBJ2-2; 10 nucleotides align to TRBD1. Looked up from germline, CDR1 is LNHDA and CDR2 is SQIVND (reference sequence). V lost 7 bases and J lost 3; bases outside the gene matches: 2. The CDR3 is 14 residues long. The DNA of the CDR3 is TGTGCCAGTAAGGGGACAGGGGACACCGGGGAGCTGTTTTTT. It encodes CASKGTGDTGELFF.

This clonotype was counted many times. V gene TRBV4-1 combines with J gene TRBJ2-1, with D uncertain. V lost 0 bases to trimming and J lost 5 bases, with 5 bases between them. This CDR3 is 13 amino acids long. From germline, CDR1 is MGHRA and CDR2 YSYEKL. CDR3 sequence: CASSQDFHNEQFF. The DNA for the CDR3 is TGCGCCAGCAGCCAAGACTTCCACAATGAGCAGTTCTTC.

This clonotype was found many times. The chain recombines TRBV4-1 with TRBJ1-1, with no clear D. The CDR3 consists of 13 residues. Germline values: CDR1 MGHRA, CDR2 YSYEKL. V was trimmed by 4 bases and J by 4 bases, leaving 10 bases between them. CDR3 residues: CASSPTVRTEAFF. CDR3 DNA sequence: TGCGCCAGCAGCCCGACCGTCCGCACTGAAGCTTTCTTT.

In this sample, this clonotype turned up many times. This rearrangement joins TRBV4-2 to TRBJ2-3; maybe TRBD1 (6 bases). Per the germline V gene, CDR1 is LGHNA and CDR2 is YNFKEQ. V gave up 1 base and J gave up 2 bases, with 10 bases separating them. The CDR3 is 15 amino acids. CDR3 region: CASSQATGYTDTQYF. The CDR3 DNA reads as TGTGCCAGCAGCCAAGCTACAGGGTACACAGATACGCAGTATTTT.

In this sample, this clonotype turned up many times. This chain joins TRBV7-2 and TRBJ1-4; the D gene is possibly TRBD1 (5 bases). V was trimmed by 1 base and J by 15 bases, leaving 15 bases between them. This CDR3 region has 13 residues. Germline loops: CDR1 SGHTA, CDR2 FQGNSA. The CDR3 nucleotides read TGTGCCAGCAGCTTAGGTACCGGACAAGGGTTGTTTTTT. Protein sequence: CASSLGTGQGLFF. Full variable domain (outside the CDR3, taken from reference TRBV7-2 and TRBJ1-4): GAGVSQSPSNKVTEKGKDVELRCDPISGHTALYWYRQSLGQGLEFLIYFQGNSAPDKSGLPSDRFSAERTGGSVSTLTIQRTQQEDSAVYLCASSLGTGQGLFFGSGTQLSVL.

This clonotype is classed as large. The chain recombines TRBV7-2 with TRBJ1-4; possible D gene TRBD1, 6 bases. V was shortened by 5 bases and J by 5 bases, with 15 bases between the two germline ends. The CDR3 totals 15 residues. Germline CDR1 SGHTA, CDR2 FQGNSA. The CDR3 is CASSTRGAPNEKLFF. For the CDR3, the DNA is TGTGCCAGCAGCACCAGGGGTGCGCCCAATGAAAAACTGTTTTTT.

This clonotype was observed at least ten times. The junction differs from germline at one of its ends, possibly a read error. This chain joins TRBV28 and TRBJ1-2; D is uncertain. This CDR3 has 13 amino acids. Germline V gene data show CDR1 as MDHEN and CDR2 as SYDVKM. Here the CDR3 reads CASTLAGFYGYTF. Written as DNA, the CDR3 is TGTGCCAGCACCCTCGCGGGGTTCTATGGTTACACCTTC.

The V gene is TRBV27, the J gene TRBJ1-1; D unresolved. Germline V gives CDR1 MNHEY, CDR2 SMNVEV (reference sequence). V was trimmed by 8 bases and J by 0 bases, leaving 13 bases between them. CDR3 length equals 14 residues. The CDR3 reads CASHDPTMNTEAFF. CDR3 nucleotides: TGTGCCAGCCACGACCCGACAATGAACACTGAAGCTTTCTTT.

This clonotype was detected many times. J is TRBJ2-1 and V is TRBV28; TRBD2 matches 9 bases. Germline V gene data show CDR1 as MDHEN and CDR2 as SYDVKM. The CDR3 runs to 14 residues. The V segment lost 5 bases and the J segment 3 bases; nucleotides outside the gene matches: 2. CDR3 coding DNA: TGTGCCAGCAGTCAGCGGGAGGTCTACAATGAGCAGTTCTTC. Residues: CASSQREVYNEQFF.

The sample holds many counts of this clonotype. The chain is built from TRBV5-1 and TRBJ2-3; D is unresolved. The germline CDR1 and CDR2 sequences are SGHRS and YFSETQ. The CDR3 extends over 12 amino acids. Trimming left V 8 bases short and J 4 bases short, with 11 bases between. CDR3 residues: CASYLRADTQYF. DNA of the CDR3: TGCGCCAGTTATCTCCGGGCAGATACGCAGTATTTT.